This TCR beta chain was sequenced during a study of cytomegalovirus exposure and HLA in healthy donors. Overall study context: Genetic ancestry analysis placed approximately 79% of the 398 donors that were genotyped in the Caucasian-associated cluster. General study findings and limits: Most TCR sequences proved rare, with some public TCRs found in many donors.

The PCR employed 60 Vbeta primers together with 13 Jbeta primers. Data came from immunoSEQ multiplex PCR; TCRdb stores just in-frame clones and leaves some out. The sample holds 270,000 or so clones, about 90% seen once. After removal of 3 bases from V and 7 bases from J, the junction contained 7 bases not matched to a gene. The CDR3 loop spans 15 amino acids. Germline lookup yields CDR1 SNHLY and CDR2 FYNNEI. Donors likely had unrecorded immune exposures despite being nominally healthy when sampled. This clone was seen only once. Its antigen is as yet unknown. This receptor was identified in a girl aged 2 to 10 in good health and CMV-seronegative. What was sequenced was PBMCs. The chain joins TRBV2 to TRBJ2-1; 9 bases match TRBD2. CDR3 nucleotide sequence: TGTGCCAGCAGTGACCAGCGGGAGGTTGTGAATGAGCAGTTCTTC. Protein product: CASSDQREVVNEQFF.